These T cell receptor beta chains were read from a single sample in a study of T cells in Graves' hyperthyroidism and ophthalmopathy. TCRdb recomputed calls from the multiplex PCR reads with MiXCR, one row per CDR3 protein. The sample yields hundreds of thousands of distinct CDR3 sequences, just under 45% seen once. The sequencing sample was made of peripheral blood or thyroid tissue (not recorded which). The receptors originated from an adult man with Graves' disease, either hyperthyroidism or ophthalmopathy (not recorded which). Each CDR3 is given with its conserved first and last residue. A D gene is named only where the DNA matches it firmly. For some rows the clone size is stated as once, few or many, or as a class when expanded; others skip it.

TRBV5-1	-	TRBJ1-4	few	CASSLRGEGAEKLFF	TGCGCCAGCAGCTTACGCGGGGAAGGAGCTGAAAAACTGTTTTTT
TRBV19	-	TRBJ1-5	-	CASSIWWDGTHSNQPQHF	TGTGCCAGTAGTATATGGTGGGACGGCACCCATAGCAATCAGCCCCAGCATTTT
TRBV7-9	-	TRBJ2-7	-	CASSSRWPDRDSYEQYF	TGTGCCAGCAGCTCTCGTTGGCCGGACCGCGATTCCTACGAGCAGTACTTC
TRBV7-8	-	TRBJ1-4	-	CASRLFEGATNEKLFF	TGTGCCAGCAGATTATTTGAGGGGGCAACTAATGAAAAACTGTTTTTT
TRBV13	TRBD1	TRBJ1-2	few	CASSLSPGQGANYGYTF	TGTGCCAGCAGCTTAAGCCCGGGACAGGGGGCGAACTATGGCTACACCTTC
TRBV2	TRBD1	TRBJ1-5	-	CASDETGQNNQPQHF	TGTGCCAGCGATGAAACGGGACAGAATAATCAGCCCCAGCATTTT
TRBV4-2	-	TRBJ1-1	-	CASSPGPSNTEASF	TGTGCCAGCAGCCCGGGACCGTCGAACACTGAAGCTTCCTTT
TRBV6-1	TRBD1	TRBJ1-2	-	CASSEATGVNYGYTF	TGTGCCAGCAGTGAAGCGACAGGGGTTAACTATGGCTACACCTTC
TRBV12-3/TRBV12-4	-	TRBJ1-5	many	CASSLLSQPQHF	TGTGCCAGCAGTTTGTTGAGTCAGCCCCAGCATTTT
TRBV9	-	TRBJ1-2	-	CASSVADGGLWGYTF	TGTGCCAGCAGCGTAGCCGATGGGGGCCTCTGGGGCTACACCTTC
TRBV10-3	-	TRBJ1-1	many	CAISDVVMNTEAFF	TGTGCCATCAGTGACGTCGTCATGAACACTGAAGCTTTCTTT
TRBV29-1	-	TRBJ1-2	few	CSGGGGAKDDYGYTF	TGCAGCGGGGGAGGGGGGGCAAAGGACGACTATGGCTACACCTTC
TRBV7-6	-	TRBJ2-2	-	CASSPLASNTGELFF	TGTGCCAGCAGCCCCCTAGCGTCGAACACCGGGGAGCTGTTTTTT
TRBV29-1	TRBD1	TRBJ1-4	many	CSVEESDRAISEKLFF	TGCAGCGTTGAAGAATCCGACAGGGCAATAAGTGAAAAACTGTTTTTT
TRBV2	TRBD1	TRBJ1-6	many	CASRTGGDSPLHF	TGTGCCAGCAGGACAGGGGGTGATTCACCCCTCCACTTT
TRBV7-9	-	TRBJ2-7	many	CANKAGAYEQYF	TGTGCCAACAAGGCAGGGGCCTACGAGCAGTACTTC
TRBV5-1	-	TRBJ2-2	-	CASSLAAGSTYELFF	TGCGCCAGCAGCTTGGCTGCGGGAAGTACCTACGAGCTGTTTTTT
TRBV7-9	TRBD1	TRBJ1-1	-	CAGKQGASEASF	TGTGCCGGTAAACAGGGGGCGTCTGAAGCTTCCTTT
TRBV2	TRBD1	TRBJ1-5	many	CASRGQENQPQHF	TGTGCCAGCCGCGGACAGGAGAATCAGCCCCAGCATTTT
TRBV2	TRBD2	TRBJ2-2	few	CASRATSGGNTGELFF	TGTGCCAGCAGAGCGACTAGCGGGGGGAACACCGGGGAGCTGTTTTTT
TRBV29-1	-	TRBJ1-1	-	CSERSGYTEAFF	TGCAGTGAACGATCAGGGTACACTGAAGCTTTCTTT
TRBV15	-	TRBJ1-4	-	CATSRNRMAAEKLFF	TGTGCCACCAGCAGAAACCGGATGGCGGCTGAAAAACTGTTTTTT
TRBV20-1	-	TRBJ1-1	-	CSARDIGGSTEAFF	TGCAGTGCTAGAGATATCGGGGGGAGCACTGAAGCTTTCTTT
TRBV7-9	TRBD1	TRBJ1-1	many	CASSLQGVTEAFF	TGTGCCAGCAGCTTGCAGGGGGTCACTGAAGCTTTCTTT
TRBV7-9	TRBD1	TRBJ2-7	-	CASSLGQGTREQYF	TGTGCCAGCAGCTTGGGACAGGGGACTAGGGAGCAGTACTTC
TRBV2	-	TRBJ1-1	-	CASSYLTGAEAFF	TGTGCCAGCAGTTACTTGACAGGTGCTGAAGCTTTCTTT
TRBV4-2	TRBD2	TRBJ2-5	-	CASSQVSAGAQETQYF	TGTGCCAGCAGCCAAGTCTCAGCGGGGGCTCAAGAGACCCAGTACTTC
TRBV7-8	TRBD1	TRBJ1-2	once	CAISGQGGYGYTF	TGTGCCATCAGCGGACAGGGAGGCTATGGCTACACCTTC
TRBV7-3	TRBD1	TRBJ1-6	-	CASSLGQGADSPLHF	TGTGCCAGCAGCTTAGGACAGGGCGCGGATTCACCCCTCCACTTT
TRBV24-1	TRBD1	TRBJ1-2	many	CATSARQGVGYGYTF	TGTGCCACCAGTGCTCGGCAGGGGGTCGGCTATGGCTACACCTTC
TRBV2	TRBD1	TRBJ1-6	once	CASSGQGVNSPLHF	TGTGCCAGCAGTGGACAGGGGGTTAATTCACCCCTCCACTTT
TRBV5-4	-	TRBJ1-5	-	CASSLIVPTGYSNQPQHF	TGTGCCAGCAGTTTAATCGTTCCGACAGGTTATAGCAATCAGCCCCAGCATTTT
TRBV9	-	TRBJ2-7	-	CASSVEAGVLYEQYF	TGTGCCAGCAGCGTAGAGGCAGGGGTCCTCTACGAGCAGTACTTC
TRBV10-3	TRBD1	TRBJ1-4	-	CATGTGIEKLFF	TGTGCCACCGGGACAGGGATTGAAAAACTGTTTTTT
TRBV7-9	TRBD1	TRBJ2-7	-	CASSFRDRYGFEQYF	TGTGCCAGCAGCTTCCGGGACAGGTACGGGTTCGAGCAGTACTTC
TRBV25-1	-	TRBJ2-7	-	CPNTVSYEQYF	TGTCCCAACACAGTCTCCTACGAGCAGTACTTC
TRBV18	-	TRBJ1-6	-	CASADRRISPLHF	TGTGCCAGCGCGGACAGAAGGATTTCACCCCTCCACTTT
TRBV5-8	TRBD1	TRBJ1-2	-	CASSPWTGYGCTF	TGTGCCAGCAGCCCTTGGACAGGGTATGGCTGCACCTTC
TRBV20-1	TRBD2	TRBJ2-5	-	CSASGTSGSGTQETQYF	TGCAGTGCTAGTGGGACTAGCGGGAGCGGAACTCAAGAGACCCAGTACTTC
TRBV9	-	TRBJ2-5	many	CASSGSGDQETQYF	TGTGCCAGCAGCGGGTCGGGGGACCAAGAGACCCAGTACTTC
TRBV20-1	-	TRBJ1-2	few	CSARDPSGGLNYGYTF	TGCAGTGCTAGAGATCCCTCCGGGGGGCTGAACTATGGCTACACCTTC
TRBV6-5	TRBD1	TRBJ1-5	-	CASSFWVGQGIHQPQHF	TGTGCCAGCAGTTTTTGGGTAGGACAGGGGATCCATCAGCCCCAGCATTTT
TRBV29-1	-	TRBJ1-3	-	CSVGGLGNTIYF	TGCAGCGTTGGGGGGTTGGGAAACACCATATATTTT
TRBV20-1	-	TRBJ2-7	few	CSARDGRSGEYEQYF	TGCAGTGCTAGAGATGGCCGATCAGGGGAGTACGAGCAGTACTTC
TRBV5-6	-	TRBJ2-7	few	CASSLVVRDPLHF	TGTGCCAGCAGCTTGGTTGTGCGGGACCCACTGCACTTC
TRBV10-2	-	TRBJ1-2	-	CASSPTVPGGARYGYTF	TGTGCCAGCAGTCCAACGGTCCCGGGGGGGGCCAGATATGGCTACACCTTC
TRBV19	-	TRBJ1-5	few	CASSASGAPGGPQHF	TGTGCCAGCAGCGCATCAGGGGCGCCCGGGGGGCCCCAGCATTTT
TRBV11-2	TRBD1	TRBJ2-3	once	CASSLDREQDTQYF	TGTGCCAGCAGCCTGGACAGGGAGCAAGATACGCAGTATTTT
TRBV5-1	TRBD1	TRBJ1-4	few	CASSSEGDRGHPLANEKLFF	TGCGCCAGCAGCTCGGAAGGGGACAGGGGGCACCCGCTAGCTAATGAAAAACTGTTTTTT
TRBV29-1	-	TRBJ2-5	-	CSVAGIETQYF	TGCAGCGTTGCAGGGATAGAGACCCAGTACTTC
TRBV19	-	TRBJ2-5	-	CASSRTVEETQYF	TGTGCCAGTAGTAGGACAGTGGAAGAGACCCAGTACTTC
TRBV6-5	TRBD1	TRBJ1-2	few	CASSVDGTGNYGYTF	TGTGCCAGCAGTGTAGATGGGACAGGGAACTATGGCTACACCTTC
TRBV7-9	-	TRBJ2-7	few	CASSSNLTPYEQYF	TGTGCCAGCAGCTCGAATCTAACCCCCTACGAGCAGTACTTC
TRBV2	-	TRBJ1-2	-	CASRPHGGNYGYTF	TGTGCCAGCAGGCCCCATGGGGGGAACTATGGCTACACCTTC